The T cell receptor (beta chain) described here comes from a study of T cell responses to AZD1222 COVID-19 vaccine. Study information: Pooling covered second doses at about 4 or about 12 weeks.

TCRdb keeps only in-frame clones here, not all; method: immunoSEQ multiplex PCR. The sample lists 95,000 to 150,000 clones; around 91% were seen once. General study findings and limits: Spike-specific TCR depth and breadth grew after two AZD1222 doses. Among vaccine-associated CD4 TCRs, coverage spanned spike, with dominance at 160-218 and 743-854. No day 14 peak samples; only post-peak repertoires were characterized.

Details on this clone: Its antigen remains unknown.

The material sequenced was peripheral blood, taken on day 0 of AZD1222 vaccination. The TCR sequence derives from an adult in good health.

The CDR3 DNA reads TGTGCCAGCAGTACCGGACAGGGAACGAGGATGAGGGGCTACACCTTC. It is translated as CASSTGQGTRMRGYTF. The V gene is TRBV28, the J gene TRBJ1-2; 8 nucleotides agree with TRBD1. CDR1 is MDHEN, CDR2 SYDVKM, per germline. The CDR3 totals 16 residues. The junction had 16 bases not matched to a gene; V was cut back by 5 bases and J by 8 bases.